This T cell receptor (beta chain) was retrieved from a study of blood T cell repertoires in COVID-19. At the level of the study: Acute and convalescent COVID-19 samples came from the United States, Italy and Spain. Sample material is recorded as cDNA or gDNA derived from T cells, B-cell-depleted T cells, or PBMCs.

In the authors' methods: Counts of nucleated cells, estimated from reference gene primer amplification, were obtained. Assay: immunoSEQ multiplex PCR; the TCRdb copy retains only in-frame clones and omits some. V, J and clone size are taken as reported in that table, and D and trimming were inferred from the DNA itself. The profile shows about 200,000 clones, 82% of them singletons. Trimming left V 6 bases short and J 0 bases short, with 11 bases between. Germline CDR1 is MNHEY and CDR2 is SMNVEV (reference sequence). CDR3 length: 14 residues. This chain uses TRBV27 with TRBJ1-2; a weak D match, TRBD1 (6 bases). The sequence derives from a human donor with acute or convalescent COVID-19. The donor label of this sample is uncertain. The specimen was peripheral blood. The CDR3 bases are TGTGCCAGCAGCCCATGGGGGCCTAACTATGGCTACACCTTC. This gives the protein CASSPWGPNYGYTF.